The clone carrying this T cell receptor (beta chain) was recorded once. Its antigen is currently unknown. The data derive from a study of a mutant IDH1 vaccine in newly diagnosed glioma. Study information: Radiotherapy, temozolomide, or both had been given previously, and both were given to most. Visits V12 and V13 fell at weeks 35 and 47, respectively.

V was pared by 4 bases and J by 0 bases, with 13 bases between. Germline V gene data show CDR1 as MGHRA and CDR2 as YSYEKL. The CDR3 runs to 15 residues. The time point denotes: week 47, end of study. Doses consisted of 300 ug of mutant IDH1 20-mer peptide each, paired with topical imiquimod. Weeks 1, 3, 5, 7, 11, 15, 19 and 23 were when patients received their eight vaccinations. Overall study findings and caveats: Immune responses arising from the vaccine appeared in approximately 93% of patients.

Repertoires were generated with immunoSEQ multiplex PCR, while TCRdb's copy carries only in-frame clones and drops some. In the table there are roughly 30,000 clones, approximately 84% of which are singletons. The receptor was derived from a man aged 30 to 45 with glioma. The V gene is TRBV4-1, the J gene TRBJ2-7; tentatively, D is TRBD2 (6 bases). This sample comprised PBMCs, obtained from a glioma patient whose treatment included an IDH1 peptide vaccine. In DNA form, the CDR3 reads TGCGCCAGCAGCCTCCTGGGACTTCCCTCCTACGAGCAGTACTTC. This sequence encodes CASSLLGLPSYEQYF.